This TCR beta chain is from a study of shared clonotypes between healthy human individuals. Broader study findings: Rarefaction demonstrated incomplete sorted-subset sequencing despite large depth. A limitation of the genetic and exposure-history diversity represented arose from few donors.

Profiled with immunoSEQ multiplex PCR; TCRdb holds only in-frame clones, not every one. The sample lists under 2,500,000 clones; under 97% were seen once. V was pared by 6 bases and J by 3 bases, with 12 bases between. The CDR3 contains 13 residues. The germline gives CDR1 SNHLY, CDR2 FYNNEI. Worth noting for this clone: No antigen is known for it.

This sequence joins TRBV2 and TRBJ2-7; D may match TRBD1 or TRBD2 (6 bases each). Sequenced material: naive CD4+ T cells sorted from blood. Regarding subset: CD45RA+ positively selected. The source of this sequence is a man between 18 and 29 years old in good health. CDR3 in DNA: TGTGCCAGCAGAGGGGGGCCCGTCTACGAGCAGTACTTC. Protein: CASRGGPVYEQYF.